A selection of T cell receptor beta chains follows, all from one sample in a study of spatial heterogeneity in lung cancer. TCRdb re-called the 5' RACE reads with MiXCR, one entry per CDR3 protein. The sample lists roughly 14,000 distinct CDR3 sequences, about 6% occurring once. The sequencing here drew on PBMCs, taken at follow-up. Receptor source: a male donor with early-stage non-small cell lung cancer. Both conserved end residues are part of each CDR3. A D gene is named only where the DNA matches it firmly. Clone size appears in some rows only: once, few, many, or a class for an expanded clone.

j_call d_call v_call clone_size cdr3_aa cdr3_nt
TRBJ2-1 - TRBV7-9 few CASTPPGSSYNEQFF TGTGCCAGCACCCCCCCCGGAAGCTCCTACAATGAGCAGTTCTTC
TRBJ2-7 TRBD2 TRBV30 many CAWSGTSGGYEQYF TGTGCCTGGAGTGGGACTAGCGGGGGCTACGAGCAGTACTTC
TRBJ2-5 TRBD1 TRBV7-9 many CASSWGTGQETQYF TGTGCCAGCAGCTGGGGGACAGGTCAAGAGACCCAGTACTTC
TRBJ1-1 - TRBV7-9 many CASSPPGHMNTEAFF TGTGCCAGCAGCCCACCCGGACATATGAACACTGAAGCTTTCTTT
TRBJ2-1 TRBD2 TRBV28 many CASSLLLAEVGGYNEQFF TGTGCCAGCAGTTTACTACTAGCGGAGGTAGGGGGGTACAATGAGCAGTTCTTC
TRBJ2-1 - TRBV28 many CASNSPPTRYNEQFF TGTGCCAGTAACTCACCACCTACCCGGTACAATGAGCAGTTCTTC
TRBJ2-3 - TRBV7-9 many CASRGITDTQYF TGTGCCAGCAGGGGGATCACAGATACGCAGTATTTT
TRBJ2-7 - TRBV5-1 many CASSLTPSGPSYEQYF TGCGCCAGCAGCTTGACCCCATCCGGACCGTCCTACGAGCAGTACTTC
TRBJ1-2 TRBD1 TRBV20-1 medium-sized CSANRGLYYGYTF TGCAGTGCAAACAGGGGGTTATACTATGGCTACACCTTC
TRBJ2-1 TRBD1 TRBV2 few CASRIGQGQYNEQFF TGTGCCAGCAGGATCGGACAGGGCCAGTACAATGAGCAGTTCTTC
TRBJ1-3 - TRBV4-3 many CASSQDPQGGNTIYF TGCGCCAGCAGCCAAGATCCGCAGGGGGGAAACACCATATATTTT
TRBJ1-2 - TRBV2 many CASREGQSYGYTF TGTGCCAGCAGGGAAGGACAGAGCTATGGCTACACCTTC
TRBJ2-7 - TRBV7-9 many CASSFLSEQYF TGTGCCAGCAGCTTTTTGAGCGAGCAGTACTTC
TRBJ2-5 - TRBV11-1 few CASSLVKETQYF TGTGCCAGCAGCTTAGTAAAAGAGACCCAGTACTTC
TRBJ2-3 - TRBV7-2 medium-sized CASSLFGAGYTDTQYF TGTGCCAGCAGCCTATTTGGGGCGGGATACACAGATACGCAGTATTTT
TRBJ2-3 TRBD2 TRBV20-1 many CSVHPRTGGDTQYF TGCAGTGTACATCCAAGGACGGGGGGTGATACGCAGTATTTT
TRBJ2-1 - TRBV12-5 many CASAQKEAGEQFF TGTGCTAGTGCTCAAAAAGAGGCGGGTGAGCAGTTCTTC
TRBJ2-1 TRBD1 TRBV19 few CASSMMTGGVPFEQFF TGTGCCAGTAGTATGATGACAGGGGGCGTCCCCTTTGAGCAGTTCTTC
TRBJ2-3 TRBD2 TRBV3-1 few CASSQDLAGVGPADTQYF TGTGCCAGCAGCCAAGACCTAGCGGGAGTTGGGCCAGCAGATACGCAGTATTTT
TRBJ2-1 - TRBV4-1 many CASSQGGPYNEQFF TGCGCCAGCAGCCAAGGCGGACCCTACAATGAGCAGTTCTTC
TRBJ2-2 TRBD1 TRBV11-2 medium-sized CASSFQGAGELFF TGTGCCAGCAGCTTCCAGGGGGCCGGGGAGCTGTTTTTT
TRBJ2-7 - TRBV5-1 medium-sized CASSYSGKSYEQYF TGCGCCAGCAGCTACTCCGGGAAGTCCTACGAGCAGTACTTC
TRBJ1-1 - TRBV29-1 medium-sized CSGKRSGARGAFF TGCAGCGGAAAAAGGTCAGGGGCCAGGGGAGCTTTCTTT
TRBJ1-5 - TRBV28 many CASSFFYGGRSYSNQPQHF TGTGCCAGCAGTTTTTTCTACGGGGGAAGGTCATATAGCAATCAGCCCCAGCATTTT
TRBJ1-2 - TRBV10-3 - CAISESIAAGMSYTF TGTGCCATCAGTGAGTCGATCGCGGCCGGGATGAGCTACACCTTC
TRBJ2-7 - TRBV4-2 many CASSQDRSSYEQYF TGTGCCAGCAGCCAAGATAGGTCCTCCTACGAGCAGTACTTC
TRBJ2-3 - TRBV4-3 medium-sized CASSSRAGGGSTDTQYF TGCGCCAGCAGCTCCCGGGCAGGCGGAGGGAGCACAGATACGCAGTATTTT
TRBJ1-5 TRBD1 TRBV2 many CASSAQGAGGQPQHF TGTGCCAGCAGTGCTCAGGGGGCGGGTGGACAGCCCCAGCATTTT
TRBJ1-1 - TRBV6-1 - CASSDYSLEAFF TGTGCCAGCAGTGATTACAGCCTTGAAGCTTTCTTT
TRBJ2-4 - TRBV28 medium-sized CASTTLGINIQYF TGTGCCAGCACTACCCTCGGGATAAACATTCAGTACTTC
TRBJ1-5 - TRBV6-6 many CASSYRGRGNQPQHF TGTGCCAGCAGTTATCGGGGGAGAGGCAATCAGCCCCAGCATTTT
TRBJ1-1 TRBD1 TRBV7-2 few CASSLEIDRARLF TGTGCCAGCAGCTTAGAAATCGACAGGGCGCGGCTCTTT
TRBJ2-3 TRBD2 TRBV24-1 many CATSDRLAADTQYF TGTGCCACCAGTGACAGACTAGCTGCAGATACGCAGTATTTT
TRBJ2-3 TRBD1 TRBV4-3 many CASSQRPGQGGADTQYF TGCGCCAGCAGCCAGCGTCCGGGACAGGGGGGCGCAGATACGCAGTATTTT
TRBJ1-1 TRBD1 TRBV5-1 many CASSMTGALNTEAFF TGCGCCAGCAGCATGACAGGGGCTTTGAACACTGAAGCTTTCTTT
TRBJ2-5 TRBD1 TRBV7-9 many CASRPTGGGETQYF TGTGCCAGCAGACCAACAGGGGGTGGAGAGACCCAGTACTTC
TRBJ2-5 - TRBV3-1 medium-sized CASSQERDRPRETQYF TGTGCCAGCAGCCAAGAAAGGGACCGCCCGCGGGAGACCCAGTACTTC
TRBJ2-1 - TRBV18 - CASSQTRMTGNEQFF TGTGCCAGCTCACAAACCCGCATGACAGGCAATGAGCAGTTCTTC
TRBJ2-5 - TRBV6-6 many CAARTAQETQYF TGTGCCGCACGGACAGCCCAAGAGACCCAGTACTTC
TRBJ2-3 - TRBV6-5 many CASSYSGRYTDTQYF TGTGCCAGCAGTTACTCTGGGAGGTACACAGATACGCAGTATTTT
TRBJ2-1 - TRBV7-3 many CASSPSLGGGMAETWFF TGTGCCAGCAGCCCCTCATTAGGTGGAGGGATGGCGGAAACCTGGTTCTTC
TRBJ2-7 - TRBV6-2/TRBV6-3 many CASSYVLGKGYEQYF TGTGCCAGCAGTTACGTGTTGGGGAAAGGATACGAGCAGTACTTC
TRBJ2-1 TRBD2 TRBV7-6 many CASSLGGGRALDEQFF TGTGCCAGCAGCTTAGGGGGCGGGAGGGCCCTCGATGAGCAGTTCTTC
TRBJ2-3 - TRBV7-2 many CASSYPQNTQYF TGTGCCAGCAGCTACCCCCAAAATACGCAGTATTTT
TRBJ1-6 - TRBV5-6 - CASSWRQDYNSPLHF TGTGCCAGCAGCTGGCGACAGGACTATAATTCACCCCTCCACTTT
TRBJ2-3 TRBD1 TRBV18 many CASSSDRGTDTQYF TGTGCCAGCTCTTCCGACAGGGGTACAGATACGCAGTATTTT
TRBJ1-1 - TRBV7-8 many CASSLFPGATEAFF TGTGCCAGCAGCTTATTTCCGGGGGCCACTGAAGCTTTCTTT
TRBJ2-3 - TRBV3-2 few CASSQGYSGRTF TGTGCCAGCAGCCAAGGTTATAGCGGACGCACTTTT
TRBJ1-1 TRBD1 TRBV20-1 many CSAGQGNTEAFF TGCAGTGCCGGACAGGGGAACACTGAAGCTTTCTTT
TRBJ1-1 - TRBV12-3/TRBV12-4 - CASTLFAGNTEAFF TGTGCCAGCACCCTTTTCGCAGGGAACACTGAAGCTTTCTTT
TRBJ2-2 - TRBV7-9 few CASSLQTATGELFF TGTGCCAGCTCCTTACAAACTGCCACCGGGGAGCTGTTTTTT
TRBJ1-2 - TRBV7-9 medium-sized CASSLAGREGGYTF TGTGCCAGCAGCTTAGCGGGCAGGGAGGGCGGCTACACCTTC
TRBJ2-5 - TRBV5-1 many CASGGRGQTQETQYF TGCGCCAGCGGCGGTCGGGGGCAGACCCAAGAGACCCAGTACTTC
TRBJ2-2 - TRBV5-1 many CASRSPFTGLAFGELFF TGCGCCAGCAGGTCCCCCTTCACAGGGCTGGCGTTCGGGGAGCTGTTTTTT
TRBJ2-2 TRBD1 TRBV28 many CASSLSSWTGHTGELFF TGTGCCAGCAGTTTATCCTCTTGGACAGGGCACACCGGGGAGCTGTTTTTT
TRBJ2-1 - TRBV19 - CASSIGPLVGNEQFF TGTGCCAGTAGTATAGGGCCCCTGGTAGGGAATGAGCAGTTCTTC
TRBJ2-2 TRBD2 TRBV20-1 - CSARTSGRRGTGELFF TGCAGTGCCCGGACTAGCGGACGTCGAGGGACCGGGGAGCTGTTTTTT
TRBJ2-5 - TRBV24-1 many CATSDPALQETQYF TGTGCCACCAGTGATCCGGCACTCCAAGAGACCCAGTACTTC
TRBJ1-3 - TRBV30 many CAWSVHFSGNTIYF TGTGCCTGGAGTGTACACTTTTCTGGAAACACCATATATTTT
TRBJ2-6 - TRBV5-1 many CASSLVDGPGANVLTF TGCGCCAGCAGCTTGGTTGACGGGCCTGGGGCCAACGTCCTGACTTTC